Below, one T cell receptor delta chain is given with its context. Its target antigen remains unknown. One base separates it from a far larger clone, so it is likely a read error. Other DNA variants within this sample encode the same CDR3. The data belong to a study of gamma-delta chains in newborns, infants, children (dated by TCRdb to the late 2010s). Describing the broader study: According to the study title, microbial exposure causes polyclonal expansion of innate gammadelta T cells right after birth. How innate gammadelta T cell populations in human newborns were shaped by microbial exposure immediately after birth was investigated in the study.

CDR1 and CDR2, per the germline V gene, are TSWWSYY and QGS. The CDR3, from cysteine to phenylalanine, totals 17 residues. Of the read, only the CDR3 DNA is kept; its 51 bases are in frame from base 1. This sample was sequenced with an Illumina MiSeq. TCRdb reran clone calling on the public reads with CATT; rows sharing one DNA sequence were then combined. The table for this sample lists about 800 delta-chain clones; more than 0.9% of them were counted only once. The top ten clonotypes cover about a third of the sample. The sequence derives from a child in good health. The V and J segments used are TRDV1 and TRDJ1; TRDD3 could be the D gene, as 5 bases match. Sequencing was carried out using blood. The nucleotides read TGTGCACTTGGGGAACGGAAGATTCGCTACCTTTACTTTCGGCTCATCTTT. Its coded protein is CALGERKIRYLYFRLIF.